The 4 T cell receptor beta chains below come from one sample, sequenced in a study of CD8 T cells in ankylosing spondylitis. TCRdb reprocessed the 5' RACE reads via MiXCR and lists one record per CDR3 protein. The sample yields 350,000 to 450,000 distinct CDR3 sequences, more than 20% seen once. Input material: blood, either unsorted or a sorted T cell fraction (not recorded which). These receptors all stem from a male donor with ankylosing spondylitis or in good health (not recorded which).

This clonotype was seen a few times. This rearrangement joins TRBV7-8 to TRBJ2-1; 8 nucleotides align to TRBD1. With 0 bases clipped from V and 8 bases from J, the junction kept 12 bases outside the gene matches. Germline CDR1 and CDR2: SGHVS and FQNEAQ. The CDR3 runs to 17 residues. The CDR3 nucleotides read TGTGCCAGCAGCTTAGCGCCCGACAGGGGTCAGGTAGATGAGCAGTTCTTC. This encodes CASSLAPDRGQVDEQFF.

This sequence joins TRBV5-1 and TRBJ2-7; 9 nucleotides agree with TRBD1. Germline CDR1 is SGHRS and CDR2 is YFSETQ. The length of the CDR3 is 16 residues. With V trimmed by 8 bases and J by 4 bases, 16 bases remained unmatched. The CDR3 sequence is CASAIPTGTGSYEQYF. The CDR3 DNA sequence: TGCGCCAGTGCTATACCCACCGGGACAGGGAGTTACGAGCAGTACTTC.

This clonotype turned up a few times. The chain joins TRBV20-1 to TRBJ2-2; no clear D gene. Germline-derived CDR1 and CDR2 are DFQATT and SNEGSKA (reference sequence). The germline V and J ends were trimmed by 0 bases and 1 base, with 6 bases remaining between them. The CDR3 extends over 14 amino acids. The CDR3 is CSARDLGNTGELFF. The CDR3 nucleotides are TGCAGTGCTAGAGACTTGGGGAACACCGGGGAGCTGTTTTTT.

This chain connects TRBV6-2 or TRBV6-3 to TRBJ2-5, with D uncertain. V lost 7 bases and J lost 4, with 16 bases in between. CDR1 and CDR2 (germline): MNHEY, SVGEGT. CDR3 size: 14 residues. DNA for the CDR3: TGTGCCAGCACCCCTATAGGGTTTCGAGAGACCCAGTACTTC. It yields the protein CASTPIGFRETQYF.